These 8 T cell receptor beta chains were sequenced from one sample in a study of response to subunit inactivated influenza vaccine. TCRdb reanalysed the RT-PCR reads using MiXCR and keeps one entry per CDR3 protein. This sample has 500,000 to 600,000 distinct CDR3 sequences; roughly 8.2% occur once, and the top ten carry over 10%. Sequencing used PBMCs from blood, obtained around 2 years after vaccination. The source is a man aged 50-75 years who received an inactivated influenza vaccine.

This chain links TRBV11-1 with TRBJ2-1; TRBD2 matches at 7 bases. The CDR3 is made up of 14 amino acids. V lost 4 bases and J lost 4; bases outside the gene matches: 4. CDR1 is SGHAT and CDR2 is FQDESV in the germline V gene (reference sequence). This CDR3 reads CASSSTSEYNEQFF. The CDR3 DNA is TGTGCCAGCAGCTCAACTAGCGAGTACAATGAGCAGTTCTTC.

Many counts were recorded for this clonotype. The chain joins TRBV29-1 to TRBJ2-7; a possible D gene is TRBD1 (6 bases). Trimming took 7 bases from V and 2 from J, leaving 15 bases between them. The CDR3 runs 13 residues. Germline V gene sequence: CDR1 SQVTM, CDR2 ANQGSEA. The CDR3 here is CSASWQGTYEQYF. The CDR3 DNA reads TGCAGCGCGTCATGGCAGGGGACCTACGAGCAGTACTTC.

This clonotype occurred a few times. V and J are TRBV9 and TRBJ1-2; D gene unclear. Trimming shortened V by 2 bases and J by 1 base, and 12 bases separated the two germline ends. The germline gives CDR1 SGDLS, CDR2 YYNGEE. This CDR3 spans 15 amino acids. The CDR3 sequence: CASSVSGEINYGYTF. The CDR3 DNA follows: TGTGCCAGCAGCGTGTCGGGAGAGATTAACTATGGCTACACCTTC.

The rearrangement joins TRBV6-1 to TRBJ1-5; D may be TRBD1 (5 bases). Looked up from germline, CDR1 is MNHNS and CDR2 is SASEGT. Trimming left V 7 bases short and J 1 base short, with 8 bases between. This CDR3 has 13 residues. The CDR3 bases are TGTGCCAGCAAAGCAGGGAGCAATCAGCCCCAGCATTTT. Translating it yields CASKAGSNQPQHF.

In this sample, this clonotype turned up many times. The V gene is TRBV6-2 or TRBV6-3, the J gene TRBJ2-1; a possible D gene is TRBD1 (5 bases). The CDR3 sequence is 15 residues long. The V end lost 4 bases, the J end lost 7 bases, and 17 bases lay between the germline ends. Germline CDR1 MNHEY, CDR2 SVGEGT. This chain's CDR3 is CASSFPRSRGNEQFF. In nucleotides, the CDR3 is TGTGCCAGCAGTTTCCCGCGAAGTAGGGGAAATGAGCAGTTCTTC.

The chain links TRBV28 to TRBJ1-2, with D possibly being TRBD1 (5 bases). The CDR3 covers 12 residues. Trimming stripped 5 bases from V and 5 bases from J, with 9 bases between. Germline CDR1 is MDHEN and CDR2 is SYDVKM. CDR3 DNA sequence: TGTGCCAGCAGTACGGGACTTTATGGCTACACCTTC. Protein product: CASSTGLYGYTF.

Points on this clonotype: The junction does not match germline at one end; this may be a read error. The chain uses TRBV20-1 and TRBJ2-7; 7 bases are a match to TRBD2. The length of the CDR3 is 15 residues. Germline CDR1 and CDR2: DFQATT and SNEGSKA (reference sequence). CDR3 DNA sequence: TGCAGTGCAAGAGTACAACCGGGAGGTCGGGACGAGCAGTACTTC. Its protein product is CSARVQPGGRDEQYF.

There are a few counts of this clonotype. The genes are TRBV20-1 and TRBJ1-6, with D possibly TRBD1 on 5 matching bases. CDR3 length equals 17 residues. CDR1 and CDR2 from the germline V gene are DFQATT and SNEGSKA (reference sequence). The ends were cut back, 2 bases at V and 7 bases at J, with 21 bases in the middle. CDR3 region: CSARSPLLGGGNSPLHF. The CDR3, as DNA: TGCAGTGCTAGATCCCCATTGTTGGGGGGAGGGAATTCACCCCTCCACTTT.